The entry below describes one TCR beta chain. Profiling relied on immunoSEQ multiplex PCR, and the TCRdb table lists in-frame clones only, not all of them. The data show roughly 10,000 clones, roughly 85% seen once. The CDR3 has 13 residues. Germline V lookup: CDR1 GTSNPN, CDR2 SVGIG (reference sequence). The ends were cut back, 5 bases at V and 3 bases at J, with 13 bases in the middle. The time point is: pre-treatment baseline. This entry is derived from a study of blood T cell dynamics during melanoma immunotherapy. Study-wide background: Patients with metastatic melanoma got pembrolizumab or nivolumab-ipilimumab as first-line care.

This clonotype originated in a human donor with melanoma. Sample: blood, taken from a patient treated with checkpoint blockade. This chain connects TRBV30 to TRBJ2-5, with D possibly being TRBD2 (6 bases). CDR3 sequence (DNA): TGTGCCTGGTCCCCCCCGGGGGAAGAGACCCAGTACTTC. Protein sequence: CAWSPPGEETQYF.